This T cell receptor beta chain was observed in a study of control samples from healthy donors and cancer patients. This table comes from immunoSEQ multiplex PCR, and its TCRdb copy is limited to in-frame clones, with some not included. Found here are about 110,000 clones, roughly 89% of them singletons; the top ten hold approximately 15%. Germline assignment: CDR1 GTSNPN and CDR2 SVGIG (reference sequence). V was shortened by 3 bases and J by 0 bases, with 8 bases between the two germline ends. This CDR3 contains 13 residues. This receptor was taken from a woman aged 45-60 years in good health. The chain carries TRBV30 and TRBJ1-1, with no clear D. The sample consisted of blood. The CDR3 region is CAWSWQVNTEAFF. The CDR3, as DNA: TGTGCCTGGAGCTGGCAGGTGAACACTGAAGCTTTCTTT.